This T cell receptor beta chain originates from a study of CD8 T cells in ankylosing spondylitis. TCRdb used MiXCR to reprocess the 5' RACE reads, holding one entry per CDR3 protein. This sample yields about 240,000 distinct CDR3 sequences, of which 8% to 9.5% are seen a single time; over 6.5% belongs to the top ten. This clonotype occurred many times. Its antigen is unknown. From germline, CDR1 is SGHTA and CDR2 FQGTGA. CDR3 size: 16 residues. V shed 5 bases, J shed 1 base, and the junction held 10 bases outside the gene matches. Points from the study as a whole: Disease-associated clones were reportedly significantly overrepresented in matched ankylosing spondylitis synovial fluid. Earlier studies detected some motif variants in reactive arthritis synovial fluid and blood. Disease-associated clonotypes exhibited CD8+ identity and were relatively infrequent in peripheral blood.

This TCR derives from a male donor with ankylosing spondylitis or in good health (not recorded which). The J gene is TRBJ1-1, the V gene TRBV7-3, with 7 bases fitting TRBD1. The sequenced sample was blood, either unsorted or a sorted T cell fraction (not recorded which). The CDR3 spells CASSQGGTAENTEAFF. The CDR3 region has the DNA TGTGCCAGCAGCCAGGGGGGAACTGCGGAGAACACTGAAGCTTTCTTT. Full variable domain (remainder filled in from reference TRBV7-3 and TRBJ1-1): GAGVSQTPSNKVTEKGKYVELRCDPISGHTALYWYRQSLGQGPEFLIYFQGTGAADDSGLPNDRFFAVRPEGSVSTLKIQRTERGDSAVYLCASSQGGTAENTEAFFGQGTRLTVV.